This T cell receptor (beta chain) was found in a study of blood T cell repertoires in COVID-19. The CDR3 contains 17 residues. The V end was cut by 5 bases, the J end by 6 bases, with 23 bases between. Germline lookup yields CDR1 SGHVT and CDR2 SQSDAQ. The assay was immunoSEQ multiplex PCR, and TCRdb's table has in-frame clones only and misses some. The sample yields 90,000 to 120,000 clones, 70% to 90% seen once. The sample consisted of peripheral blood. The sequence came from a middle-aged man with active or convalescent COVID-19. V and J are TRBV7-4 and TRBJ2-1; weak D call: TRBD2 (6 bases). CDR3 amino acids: CASSPRPESGWANEQFF. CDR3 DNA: TGTGCCAGCAGCCCCAGACCAGAAAGCGGGTGGGCCAATGAGCAGTTCTTC.